These T cell receptor beta chains were read from a single sample in a study of cytomegalovirus exposure and HLA in healthy donors. Libraries were prepared by immunoSEQ multiplex PCR; TCRdb keeps only in-frame clonotypes and omits some of them. The data contain about 120,000 clones, around three quarters of them singletons. Sequencing was carried out using PBMCs. These receptors originate from a human donor in good health. Each CDR3 is given with its conserved first and last residue. A D gene is named only where the DNA matches it firmly. The size of a clone is reported for some rows only, either as once, few or many, or as a class for expanded clones.

>TRBD2|few|TRBJ2-1|TRBV6-5
CASSLDSGREGEQFF
TGTGCCAGCAGCCTCGATAGCGGGAGGGAGGGTGAGCAGTTCTTC
>TRBD2|-|TRBJ2-3|TRBV29-1
CSVEGGRGWWEDTQYF
TGCAGCGTCGAAGGCGGGAGGGGTTGGTGGGAAGATACGCAGTATTTT
>TRBD2|few|TRBJ2-7|TRBV27
CASSPGREYREQYF
TGTGCCAGCAGCCCCGGGAGGGAGTACAGGGAGCAGTACTTC
>-|few|TRBJ2-4|TRBV6-5
CASSSPFGLAKNIQYF
TGTGCCAGCAGTTCCCCCTTCGGACTAGCCAAAAACATTCAGTACTTC
>-|few|TRBJ2-2|TRBV6-1
CASREAGELFF
TGTGCCAGCAGGGAGGCCGGGGAGCTGTTTTTT
>TRBD2|-|TRBJ2-1|TRBV7-9
CASSSKDAGVPLNEQFF
TGTGCCAGCAGCTCCAAAGACGCGGGGGTGCCCCTCAATGAGCAGTTCTTC
>TRBD2|-|TRBJ2-1|TRBV7-2
CASSAGPGLGTYEQFF
TGTGCCAGCAGCGCAGGACCGGGACTAGGTACCTATGAGCAGTTCTTC
>-|-|TRBJ1-1|TRBV30
CAWSVWQNTEAFF
TGTGCCTGGAGTGTGTGGCAGAACACTGAAGCTTTCTTT
>TRBD1|once|TRBJ2-5|TRBV5-6
CASSDRGPPGGTQYF
TGTGCCAGCAGCGACAGGGGGCCCCCGGGAGGGACCCAGTACTTC
>-|-|TRBJ2-3|TRBV5-4
CASSLKMVEAGTDTQYF
TGTGCCAGCAGCTTGAAAATGGTGGAGGCAGGCACAGATACGCAGTATTTT
>-|-|TRBJ2-7|TRBV5-1
CASSFQGTEEQYF
TGCGCCAGCAGCTTCCAGGGGACCGAAGAGCAGTACTTC
>-|once|TRBJ1-2|TRBV6-5
CASSQTGNYGYTF
TGTGCCAGCAGCCAAACAGGGAACTATGGCTACACCTTC
>TRBD1|-|TRBJ2-6|TRBV27
CASSLGTGSGANVLTF
TGTGCCAGCAGTTTAGGGACAGGATCTGGGGCCAACGTCCTGACTTTC
>-|-|TRBJ2-1|TRBV7-9
CASSFFGSSHNEQFF
TGTGCCAGCAGCTTCTTCGGGAGTTCCCACAATGAGCAGTTCTTC
>TRBD1|-|TRBJ2-2|TRBV19
CASKIGTGGAGELFF
TGTGCCAGTAAGATCGGGACAGGGGGGGCCGGGGAGCTGTTTTTT
>-|-|TRBJ2-7|TRBV7-9
CASSSLGRPYEQYF
TGTGCCAGCAGTTCTCTAGGCCGACCCTACGAGCAGTACTTC
>TRBD1|-|TRBJ1-1|TRBV6-6
CASSSSGQGVEAFF
TGTGCCAGCAGTTCCTCTGGACAGGGTGTAGAAGCTTTCTTT
>TRBD2|-|TRBJ2-1|TRBV27
CASSRLAEYYNEQFF
TGTGCCAGCAGCCGACTAGCGGAATACTACAATGAGCAGTTCTTC
>-|-|TRBJ2-4|TRBV28
CASRTTTPGIQYF
TGTGCCAGCAGAACCACCACCCCAGGGATTCAGTACTTC
>-|-|TRBJ2-2|TRBV5-5
CASSYRVGVTGELFF
TGTGCCAGCAGCTACAGGGTCGGGGTCACCGGGGAGCTGTTTTTT
>TRBD1|-|TRBJ1-1|TRBV18
CASSPNRGGMAFF
TGTGCCAGCTCACCTAACAGGGGGGGTATGGCTTTCTTT
>TRBD1|-|TRBJ1-1|TRBV29-1
CSVVWTGEENEAFF
TGCAGCGTTGTCTGGACAGGGGAAGAGAATGAAGCTTTCTTT
>TRBD1|once|TRBJ2-2|TRBV7-2
CASSMGTANTGELFF
TGTGCCAGCAGCATGGGGACAGCGAACACCGGGGAGCTGTTTTTT
>TRBD1|-|TRBJ2-5|TRBV6-5
CASSRDRLGETQYF
TGTGCCAGCAGTCGGGACAGGCTAGGGGAGACCCAGTACTTC
>-|-|TRBJ1-1|TRBV7-2
CASSPEGAFF
TGTGCCAGCAGCCCGGAGGGAGCTTTCTTT
>TRBD1|-|TRBJ2-3|TRBV11-2
CASSSDRDRFTDTQYF
TGTGCCAGCAGCTCGGACAGGGACAGGTTCACAGATACGCAGTATTTT
>-|-|TRBJ1-1|TRBV4-1
CASSQVGGTGGGFF
TGCGCCAGCAGCCAAGTGGGAGGGACTGGAGGGGGTTTCTTT
>-|-|TRBJ2-7|TRBV6-5
CASRGRGEQYF
TGTGCCAGCAGAGGTCGGGGCGAGCAGTACTTC
>-|-|TRBJ2-7|TRBV30
CAWSSTTLIYEQYF
TGTGCCTGGAGTTCGACGACATTGATTTACGAGCAGTACTTC
>-|-|TRBJ1-5|TRBV30
CAWSGGLWPQHF
TGTGCCTGGAGTGGCGGCCTTTGGCCCCAGCATTTT
>-|-|TRBJ1-5|TRBV27
CASSLNQGQPQHF
TGTGCCAGCAGTTTAAATCAGGGGCAGCCCCAGCATTTT
>-|-|TRBJ1-5|TRBV6-1
CASSESRFGNQPQHF
TGTGCCAGCAGTGAATCCAGGTTTGGGAATCAGCCCCAGCATTTT
>-|-|TRBJ2-7|TRBV2
CASSVLVTYEQYF
TGTGCCAGCAGTGTACTAGTAACCTACGAGCAGTACTTC
>TRBD2|-|TRBJ2-1|TRBV9
CASSAGLAGHEQFF
TGTGCCAGCAGCGCCGGACTAGCGGGTCATGAGCAGTTCTTC
>TRBD2|-|TRBJ2-1|TRBV4-1
CASSPGLAFYNEQFF
TGCGCCAGCAGCCCTGGACTAGCGTTTTACAATGAGCAGTTCTTC
>TRBD1|-|TRBJ2-7|TRBV4-1
CASSQSPGQGYEQYF
TGCGCCAGCAGCCAGTCCCCGGGACAGGGTTACGAGCAGTACTTC
>-|once|TRBJ1-1|TRBV6-1
CASSEAGGRPSEAFF
TGTGCCAGCAGTGAAGCCGGAGGGAGACCCTCTGAAGCTTTCTTT
>-|-|TRBJ1-2|TRBV15
CATSRSRDYGYTF
TGTGCCACCAGCCGCTCGAGGGACTATGGCTACACCTTC
>-|-|TRBJ2-2|TRBV6-4
CASSALEGGGELFF
TGTGCCAGCAGTGCTCTGGAAGGGGGCGGGGAGCTGTTTTTT
>-|once|TRBJ2-3|TRBV29-1
CSVEGLISTDTQYF
TGCAGCGTTGAAGGACTTATTAGCACAGATACGCAGTATTTT
>TRBD1|once|TRBJ2-7|TRBV5-6
CASSWTGRSYEQYF
TGTGCCAGCAGCTGGACAGGGCGCTCCTACGAGCAGTACTTC
>TRBD1|-|TRBJ1-1|TRBV19
CASSPRDSDTEAFF
TGTGCCAGTAGTCCCCGGGACAGCGACACTGAAGCTTTCTTT
>TRBD2|few|TRBJ2-7|TRBV28
CASSGGGWNSYEQYF
TGTGCCAGCAGCGGGGGGGGGTGGAACTCCTACGAGCAGTACTTC
>TRBD1|-|TRBJ2-1|TRBV9
CASSTGTGGPNEQFF
TGTGCCAGCAGCACCGGGACAGGAGGGCCCAATGAGCAGTTCTTC
>TRBD1|-|TRBJ2-7|TRBV7-6
CASSYDRGRDEQYF
TGTGCCAGCAGTTATGACAGGGGGCGCGACGAGCAGTACTTC
>-|few|TRBJ2-7|TRBV28
CASSLYSYEQYF
TGTGCCAGCAGTTTATACAGCTACGAGCAGTACTTC
>TRBD1|-|TRBJ2-7|TRBV30
CASNSGTGALSYEQYF
TGTGCCTCTAACTCCGGGACAGGGGCCCTCTCCTACGAGCAGTACTTC
>TRBD2|-|TRBJ2-5|TRBV27
CASSRTGGPRETQYF
TGTGCCAGCAGTCGGACGGGAGGGCCTAGGGAGACCCAGTACTTC
>TRBD1|-|TRBJ1-1|TRBV23-1
CASSHSGTGATEAFF
TGCGCCAGCAGTCATTCCGGGACAGGGGCTACTGAAGCTTTCTTT
>-|-|TRBJ1-1|TRBV27
CASTHRAAPPPLNTEAFF
TGTGCCAGCACCCACCGAGCGGCGCCCCCGCCATTGAACACTGAAGCTTTCTTT